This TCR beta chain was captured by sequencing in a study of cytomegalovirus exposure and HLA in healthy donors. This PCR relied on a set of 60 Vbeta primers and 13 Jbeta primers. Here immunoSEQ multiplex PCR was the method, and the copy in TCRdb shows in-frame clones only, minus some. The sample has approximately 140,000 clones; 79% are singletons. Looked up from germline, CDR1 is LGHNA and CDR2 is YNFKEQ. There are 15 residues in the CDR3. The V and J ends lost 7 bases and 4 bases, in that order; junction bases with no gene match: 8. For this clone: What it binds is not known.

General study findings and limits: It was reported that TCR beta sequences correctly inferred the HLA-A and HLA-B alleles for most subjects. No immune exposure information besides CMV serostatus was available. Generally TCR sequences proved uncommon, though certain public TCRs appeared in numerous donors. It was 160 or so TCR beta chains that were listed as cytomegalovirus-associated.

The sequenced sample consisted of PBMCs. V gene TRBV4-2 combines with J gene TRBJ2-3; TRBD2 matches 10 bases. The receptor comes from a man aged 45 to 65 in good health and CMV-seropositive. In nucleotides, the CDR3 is TGTGCCAGCAAACCTAGCGGGAGAAGTGCAGATACGCAGTATTTT. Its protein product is CASKPSGRSADTQYF.